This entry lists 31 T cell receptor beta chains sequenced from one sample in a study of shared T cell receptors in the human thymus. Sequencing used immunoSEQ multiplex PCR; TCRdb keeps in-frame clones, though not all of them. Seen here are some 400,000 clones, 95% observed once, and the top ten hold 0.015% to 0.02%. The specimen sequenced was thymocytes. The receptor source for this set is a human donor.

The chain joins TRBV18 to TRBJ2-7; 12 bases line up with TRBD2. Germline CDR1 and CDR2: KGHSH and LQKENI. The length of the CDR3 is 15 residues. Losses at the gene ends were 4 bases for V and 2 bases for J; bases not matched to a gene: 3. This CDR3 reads CASSLTSGGTYEQYF. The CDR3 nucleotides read TGTGCCAGCTCACTAACTAGCGGGGGGACCTACGAGCAGTACTTC. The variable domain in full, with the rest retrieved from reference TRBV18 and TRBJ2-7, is NAGVMQNPRHLVRRRGQEARLRCSPMKGHSHVYWYRQLPEEGLKFMVYLQKENIIDESGMPKERFSAEFPKEGPSILRIQQVVRGDSAAYFCASSLTSGGTYEQYFGPGTRLTVT.

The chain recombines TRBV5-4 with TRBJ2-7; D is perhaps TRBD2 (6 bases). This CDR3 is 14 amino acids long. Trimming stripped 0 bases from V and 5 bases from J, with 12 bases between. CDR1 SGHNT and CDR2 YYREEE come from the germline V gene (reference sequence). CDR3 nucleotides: TGTGCCAGCAGCTTGGGGGGAGGCCATCACGAGCAGTACTTC. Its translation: CASSLGGGHHEQYF.

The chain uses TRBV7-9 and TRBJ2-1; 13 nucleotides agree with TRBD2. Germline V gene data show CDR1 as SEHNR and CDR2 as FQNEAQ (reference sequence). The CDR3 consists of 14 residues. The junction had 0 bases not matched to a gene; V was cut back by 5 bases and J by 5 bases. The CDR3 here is CASSGLAGDNEQFF. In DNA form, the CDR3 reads TGTGCCAGCAGCGGACTAGCGGGGGACAATGAGCAGTTCTTC.

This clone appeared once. The CDR3 DNA sequence: TGTGCCAGCAGCTTGCCCTTAGGGCTAGCGAACACCGGGGAGCTGTTTTTT. It encodes CASSLPLGLANTGELFF. The chain combines TRBV7-9 with TRBJ2-2, with D uncertain. The length of the CDR3 is 17 residues. V lost 3 bases to trimming and J lost 0 bases, with 14 bases between them. Per germline, CDR1 SEHNR and CDR2 FQNEAQ (reference sequence).

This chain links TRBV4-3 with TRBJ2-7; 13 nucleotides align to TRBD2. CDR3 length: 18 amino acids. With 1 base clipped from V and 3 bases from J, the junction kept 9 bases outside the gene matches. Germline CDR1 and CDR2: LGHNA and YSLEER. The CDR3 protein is CASSQGTSGRIYIYEQYF. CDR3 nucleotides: TGCGCCAGCAGCCAAGGGACTAGCGGGAGAATTTATATCTACGAGCAGTACTTC.

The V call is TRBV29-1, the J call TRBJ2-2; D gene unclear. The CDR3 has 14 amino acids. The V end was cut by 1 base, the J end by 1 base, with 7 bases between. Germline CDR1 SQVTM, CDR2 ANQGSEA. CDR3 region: CSVEVGWNTGELFF. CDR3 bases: TGCAGCGTTGAAGTAGGGTGGAACACCGGGGAGCTGTTTTTT.

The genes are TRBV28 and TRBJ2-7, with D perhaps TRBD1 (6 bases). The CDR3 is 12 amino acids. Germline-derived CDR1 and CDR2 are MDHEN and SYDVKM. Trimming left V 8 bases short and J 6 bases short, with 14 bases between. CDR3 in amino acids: CASVRKGGEQYF. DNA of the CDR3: TGTGCCAGCGTTCGGAAAGGGGGCGAGCAGTACTTC.

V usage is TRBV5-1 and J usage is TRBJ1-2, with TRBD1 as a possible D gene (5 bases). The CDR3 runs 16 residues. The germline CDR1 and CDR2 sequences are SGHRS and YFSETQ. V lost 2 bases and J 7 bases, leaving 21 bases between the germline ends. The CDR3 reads CASSFGAAIMGAGYTF. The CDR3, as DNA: TGCGCCAGCAGCTTTGGGGCAGCGATTATGGGTGCTGGCTACACCTTC.

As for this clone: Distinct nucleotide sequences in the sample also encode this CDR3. CDR3 protein: CASSITGGPYNEQFF. The CDR3 bases are TGTGCCAGTAGTATTACAGGGGGGCCTTACAATGAGCAGTTCTTC. V is TRBV19 and J is TRBJ2-1; 8 bases are a match to TRBD1. There are 15 residues in the CDR3. The germline V gene has CDR1 LNHDA and CDR2 SQIVND (reference sequence). The J segment lost 4 bases and the V segment lost 3 bases, leaving 5 bases of the junction unmatched.

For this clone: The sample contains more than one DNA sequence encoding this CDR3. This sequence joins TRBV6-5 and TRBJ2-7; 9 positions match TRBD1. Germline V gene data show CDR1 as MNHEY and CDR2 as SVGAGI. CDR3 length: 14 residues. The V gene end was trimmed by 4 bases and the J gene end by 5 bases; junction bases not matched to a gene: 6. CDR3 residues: CASSSGQGRDEQYF. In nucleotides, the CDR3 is TGTGCCAGCAGTTCCGGACAGGGGAGGGACGAGCAGTACTTC.

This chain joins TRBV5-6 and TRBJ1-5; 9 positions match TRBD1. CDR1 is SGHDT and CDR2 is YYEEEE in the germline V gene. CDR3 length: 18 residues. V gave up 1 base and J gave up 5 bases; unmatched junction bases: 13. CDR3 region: CASSLNNLGQGKDQPQHF. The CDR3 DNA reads TGTGCCAGCAGCTTGAATAACCTGGGACAGGGTAAAGATCAGCCCCAGCATTTT.

In DNA form, the CDR3 reads TGTGCCAGCAGTTTAAAAGTACAGGCTAAAAACATTCAGTACTTC. Translated: CASSLKVQAKNIQYF. The chain recombines TRBV27 with TRBJ2-4, with D perhaps matching TRBD1 (5 bases). V lost 2 bases, J lost 4 bases, and 12 bases lay in between. The V gene's germline CDR1 is MNHEY and CDR2 SMNVEV (reference sequence). The CDR3 is made up of 15 amino acids.

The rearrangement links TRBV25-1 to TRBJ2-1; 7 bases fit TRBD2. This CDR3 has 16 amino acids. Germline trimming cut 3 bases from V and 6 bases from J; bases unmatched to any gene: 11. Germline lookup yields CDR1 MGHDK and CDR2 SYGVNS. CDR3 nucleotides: TGTGCCAGCAGTGATATCTGGGAGGGCCTTTCCAATGAGCAGTTCTTC. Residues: CASSDIWEGLSNEQFF.

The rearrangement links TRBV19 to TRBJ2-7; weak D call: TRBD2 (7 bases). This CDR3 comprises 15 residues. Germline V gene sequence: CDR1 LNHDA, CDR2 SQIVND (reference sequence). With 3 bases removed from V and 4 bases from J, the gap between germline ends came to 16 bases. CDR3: CASSIGSGTFYEQYF. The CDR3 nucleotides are TGTGCCAGTAGTATTGGGAGCGGGACATTTTACGAGCAGTACTTC.

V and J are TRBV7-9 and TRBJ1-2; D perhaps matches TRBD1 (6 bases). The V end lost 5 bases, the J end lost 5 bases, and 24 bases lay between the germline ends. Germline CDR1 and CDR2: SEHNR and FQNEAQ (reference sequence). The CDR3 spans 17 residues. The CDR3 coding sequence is TGTGCCAGCAGCACACGACTGGTGGGGGGCGCTTGGTATGGCTACACCTTC. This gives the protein CASSTRLVGGAWYGYTF.

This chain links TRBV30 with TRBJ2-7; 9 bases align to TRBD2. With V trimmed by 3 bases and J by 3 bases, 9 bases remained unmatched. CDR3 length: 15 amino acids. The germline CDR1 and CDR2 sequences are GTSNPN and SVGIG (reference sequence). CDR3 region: CAWSLGLANLYEQYF. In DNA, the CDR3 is TGTGCCTGGAGCCTCGGACTAGCGAACCTCTACGAGCAGTACTTC.

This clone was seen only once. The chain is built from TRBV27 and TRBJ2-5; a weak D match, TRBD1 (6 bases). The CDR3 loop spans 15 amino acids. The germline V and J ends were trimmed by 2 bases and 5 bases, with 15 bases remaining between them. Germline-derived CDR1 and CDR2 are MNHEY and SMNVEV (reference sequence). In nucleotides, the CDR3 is TGTGCCAGCAGTTTACGGGCAGGGGTAGGGGAGACCCAGTACTTC. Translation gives CASSLRAGVGETQYF.

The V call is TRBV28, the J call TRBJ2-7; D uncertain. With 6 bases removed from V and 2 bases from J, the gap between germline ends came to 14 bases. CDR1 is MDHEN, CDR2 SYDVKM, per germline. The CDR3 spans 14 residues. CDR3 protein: CASSLGFRTYEQYF. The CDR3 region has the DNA TGTGCCAGCAGCCTGGGGTTTCGCACCTACGAGCAGTACTTC.

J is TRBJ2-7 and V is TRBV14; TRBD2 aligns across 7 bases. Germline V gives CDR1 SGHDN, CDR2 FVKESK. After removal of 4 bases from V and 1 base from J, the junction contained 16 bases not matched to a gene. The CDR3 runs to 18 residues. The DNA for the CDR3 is TGTGCCAGCAGCCGCCGGACGAAGGGGCGGGAGCCATCCTACGAGCAGTACTTC. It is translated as CASSRRTKGREPSYEQYF.

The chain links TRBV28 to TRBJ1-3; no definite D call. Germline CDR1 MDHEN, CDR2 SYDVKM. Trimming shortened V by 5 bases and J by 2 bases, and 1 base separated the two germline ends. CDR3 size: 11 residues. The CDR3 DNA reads TGTGCCAGCAGTACTGGAAACACCATATATTTT. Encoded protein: CASSTGNTIYF.

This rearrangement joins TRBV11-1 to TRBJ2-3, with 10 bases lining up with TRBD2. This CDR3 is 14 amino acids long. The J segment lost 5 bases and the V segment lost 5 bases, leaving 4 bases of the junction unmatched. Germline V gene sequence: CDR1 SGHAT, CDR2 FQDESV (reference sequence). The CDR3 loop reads CASSVLAGQDTQYF. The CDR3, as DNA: TGTGCCAGCAGCGTACTAGCGGGACAAGATACGCAGTATTTT.

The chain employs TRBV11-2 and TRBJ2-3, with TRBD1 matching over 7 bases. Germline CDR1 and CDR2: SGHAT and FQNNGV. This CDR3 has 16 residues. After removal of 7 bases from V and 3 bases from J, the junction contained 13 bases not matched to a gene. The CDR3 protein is CASTKAGTAVTDTQYF. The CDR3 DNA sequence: TGTGCCAGCACGAAAGCCGGGACAGCAGTTACAGATACGCAGTATTTT. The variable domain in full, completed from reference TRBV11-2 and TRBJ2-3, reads EAGVAQSPRYKIIEKRQSVAFWCNPISGHATLYWYQQILGQGPKLLIQFQNNGVVDDSQLPKDRFSAERLKGVDSTLKIQPAKLEDSAVYLCASTKAGTAVTDTQYFGPGTRLTVL.

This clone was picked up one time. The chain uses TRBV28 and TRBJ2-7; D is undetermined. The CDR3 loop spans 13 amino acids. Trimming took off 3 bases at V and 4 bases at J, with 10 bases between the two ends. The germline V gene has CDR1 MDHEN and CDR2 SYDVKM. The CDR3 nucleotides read TGTGCCAGCAGTTTGACACCACCATACGAGCAGTACTTC. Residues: CASSLTPPYEQYF.

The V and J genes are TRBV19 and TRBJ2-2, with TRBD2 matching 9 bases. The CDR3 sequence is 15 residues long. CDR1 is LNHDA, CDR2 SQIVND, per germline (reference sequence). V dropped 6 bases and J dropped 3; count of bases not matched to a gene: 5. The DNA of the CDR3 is TGTGCCAGTAGCCTAGCGGGATCGGACACCGGGGAGCTGTTTTTT. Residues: CASSLAGSDTGELFF. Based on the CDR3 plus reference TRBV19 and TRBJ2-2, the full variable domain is DGGITQSPKYLFRKEGQNVTLSCEQNLNHDAMYWYRQDPGQGLRLIYYSQIVNDFQKGDIAEGYSVSREKKESFPLTVTSAQKNPTAFYLCASSLAGSDTGELFFGEGSRLTVL.

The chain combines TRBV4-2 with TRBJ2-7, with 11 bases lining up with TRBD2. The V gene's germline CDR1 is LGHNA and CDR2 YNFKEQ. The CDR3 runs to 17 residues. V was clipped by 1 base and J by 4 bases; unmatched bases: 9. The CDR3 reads CASSQVSTSGSGYEQYF. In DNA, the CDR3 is TGTGCCAGCAGCCAAGTATCAACTAGCGGGAGTGGTTACGAGCAGTACTTC.

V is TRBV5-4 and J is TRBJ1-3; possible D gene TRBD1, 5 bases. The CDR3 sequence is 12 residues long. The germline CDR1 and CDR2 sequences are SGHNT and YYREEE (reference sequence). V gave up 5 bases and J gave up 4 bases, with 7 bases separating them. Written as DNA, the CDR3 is TGTGCCAGCAGGGGGACCGGAAACACCATATATTTT. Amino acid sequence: CASRGTGNTIYF.

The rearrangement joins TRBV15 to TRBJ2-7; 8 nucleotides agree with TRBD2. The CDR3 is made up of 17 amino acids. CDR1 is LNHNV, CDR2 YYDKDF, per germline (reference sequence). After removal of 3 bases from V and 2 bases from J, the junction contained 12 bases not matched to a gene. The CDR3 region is CATSSEKTGTSPYEQYF. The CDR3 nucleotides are TGTGCCACCAGCAGTGAAAAGACCGGGACTAGTCCCTACGAGCAGTACTTC.

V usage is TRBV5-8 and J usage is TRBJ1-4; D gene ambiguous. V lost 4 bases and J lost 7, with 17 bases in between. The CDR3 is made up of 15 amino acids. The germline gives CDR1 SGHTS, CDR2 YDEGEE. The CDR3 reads CASSPQRSLGEKLFF. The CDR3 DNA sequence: TGTGCCAGCAGCCCCCAACGTAGCCTCGGTGAAAAACTGTTTTTT.

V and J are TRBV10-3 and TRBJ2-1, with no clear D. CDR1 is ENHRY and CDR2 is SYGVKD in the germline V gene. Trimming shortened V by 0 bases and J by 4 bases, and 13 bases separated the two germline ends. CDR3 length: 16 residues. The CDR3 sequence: CAISESVKGRYNEQFF. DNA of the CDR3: TGTGCCATCAGTGAGTCGGTGAAGGGCCGTTACAATGAGCAGTTCTTC.

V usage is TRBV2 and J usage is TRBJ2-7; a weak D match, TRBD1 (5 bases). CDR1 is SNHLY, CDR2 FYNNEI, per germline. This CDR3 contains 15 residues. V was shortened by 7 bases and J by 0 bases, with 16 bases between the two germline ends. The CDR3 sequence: CASKVDSEDSYEQYF. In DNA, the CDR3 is TGTGCCAGCAAGGTAGACAGTGAGGACTCCTACGAGCAGTACTTC. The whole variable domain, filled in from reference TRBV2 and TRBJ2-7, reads EPEVTQTPSHQVTQMGQEVILRCVPISNHLYFYWYRQILGQKVEFLVSFYNNEISEKSEIFDDQFSVERPDGSNFTLKIRSTKLEDSAMYFCASKVDSEDSYEQYFGPGTRLTVT.

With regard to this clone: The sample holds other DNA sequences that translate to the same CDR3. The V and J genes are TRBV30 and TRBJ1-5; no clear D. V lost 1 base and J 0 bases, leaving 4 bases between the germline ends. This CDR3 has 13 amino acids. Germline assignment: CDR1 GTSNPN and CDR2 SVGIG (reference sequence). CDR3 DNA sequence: TGTGCCTGGAGTGGGGATAGCAATCAGCCCCAGCATTTT. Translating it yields CAWSGDSNQPQHF.